This TCR beta chain was identified in a study of blood T cell repertoires in COVID-19. Authors' data handling: Reference gene primer amplification gave estimated nucleated cell counts. Sequenced by immunoSEQ multiplex PCR; TCRdb stores in-frame clones only, minus some. That table is the source of V, J and clone size, and D and trimming were worked out from the DNA. This table holds about 150,000 clones, about 85% found once. The cohort comprised adults aged about 18 to 90 years residing in approximately 22 US areas. Cohorts were assigned according to the clinical history that participants reported. V shed 5 bases and J 0 bases; nucleotides not matched to a gene: 5. CDR3 length equals 15 residues. Germline-derived CDR1 and CDR2 are SGHVS and FQNEAQ.

The chain combines TRBV7-8 with TRBJ2-3; TRBD2 matches at 7 bases. The receptor's source is a woman aged 40-49 years who had recovered from COVID-19. Source material: PBMCs or T cells enriched from blood (not recorded which). The CDR3, as DNA: TGTGCCAGCAGCCAGGCGGGAGCTAGCACAGATACGCAGTATTTT. Translated: CASSQAGASTDTQYF. Drawing the rest from reference TRBV7-8 and TRBJ2-3, the complete variable domain is GAGVSQSPRYKVAKRGQDVALRCDPISGHVSLFWYQQALGQGPEFLTYFQNEAQLDKSGLPSDRFFAERPEGSVSTLKIQRTQQEDSAVYLCASSQAGASTDTQYFGPGTRLTVL.